This TCR beta chain was observed in a study of cytomegalovirus exposure and HLA in healthy donors. The overall study: The roughly 130 validation repertoires used the same platform as the approximately 700 first-cohort repertoires (as reported by a later analysis).

Study results and caveats: CMV antigen specificity of three CMV-associated chains was confirmed in vitro.

Remarks on this clone: Its specificity is not known.

The donors were members of the validation cohort, which comprised about 130 subjects and was separate from the first cohort of roughly 700 subjects. Germline V CDR1 and CDR2: MDHEN, SYDVKM. V was shortened by 1 base and J by 6 bases, with 3 bases between the two germline ends. This CDR3 contains 11 residues. Assay: immunoSEQ multiplex PCR; the TCRdb copy retains only in-frame clones and omits some. The repertoire holds about 140,000 clones, with roughly 88% as singletons. Sequenced input: PBMCs. The sequence derives from a woman under 30 in good health and CMV-seropositive. V usage is TRBV28 and J usage is TRBJ1-2; D not certain. Written as DNA, the CDR3 is TGTGCCAGCAGTTTATTCGATGGCTACACCTTC. Residues: CASSLFDGYTF.